The rows below give T cell receptor beta chains drawn from one sample of a study of blood T cell repertoires in COVID-19. The method was immunoSEQ multiplex PCR; TCRdb's version includes in-frame clones alone and lacks a portion of them. The repertoire includes about 170,000 clones, 70% to 85% of them detected once, and 20% to 25% sits in the top ten. The sequencing input was peripheral blood. All receptors come from a woman of 80 years or more with acute or convalescent COVID-19. Each CDR3 is given with its conserved first and last residue. Each record gives: J gene, V gene, clone size, D gene, CDR3 DNA, CDR3 protein. A D gene is named only where the DNA matches it firmly. Part of the rows lack a size; the others show once, few, many or a class for expanded clones.

TRBJ1-2	TRBV19	.	TRBD1	TGTGCCACACAGCAGGGGGCCGGCTATGGCTACACCTTC	CATQQGAGYGYTF
TRBJ1-2	TRBV3-1/TRBV3-2	.	.	TGTGCCAGCAGCCTATACAGGGAGGGGGCTAACTATGGCTACACCTTC	CASSLYREGANYGYTF
TRBJ2-1	TRBV18	.	.	TGTGCCAGCTCCTCCAGCGACGCGAGCTCCTACAATGAGCAGTTCTTC	CASSSSDASSYNEQFF
TRBJ1-5	TRBV2	.	.	TGTGCCAGCAGTGATCGGGGGGGGGATCAGCCCCAGCATTTT	CASSDRGGDQPQHF
TRBJ1-1	TRBV11-2	.	.	TGTGCCAGCAGTCAGGGTTTTGAAGCTTTCTTT	CASSQGFEAFF
TRBJ1-1	TRBV7-2	.	.	TGTGCCAGCAGACGAGGGGGGGGCGCGGTAACTGAAGCTTTCTTT	CASRRGGGAVTEAFF
TRBJ2-2	TRBV2	.	.	TGTGCCAGCACCCTTGAGTCTAGCGTAGGCGGGGAGCTGTTTTTT	CASTLESSVGGELFF
TRBJ1-3	TRBV7-6	.	.	TGTGCCAGCAGCTTAGTAGGAGGGGTTAGCTCTGGAAACACCATATATTTT	CASSLVGGVSSGNTIYF
TRBJ2-7	TRBV4-1	.	TRBD1	TGCGCCAGCAGCCAAGATTTTAGGACAGGGTCCTACGAGCAGTACTTC	CASSQDFRTGSYEQYF
TRBJ2-1	TRBV29-1	.	TRBD1	TGCAGCGTCACAGGGGGCTCCTACAATGAGCAGTTCTTC	CSVTGGSYNEQFF
TRBJ2-1	TRBV5-4	.	.	TGTGCCAGCAGCGTCGGGAGCCCTTCCTACAATGAGCAGTTCTTC	CASSVGSPSYNEQFF
TRBJ1-5	TRBV3-1/TRBV3-2	once	.	TGTGCCAGCAGCTACCGACAGGGCAATCAGCCCCAGCATTTT	CASSYRQGNQPQHF
TRBJ2-1	TRBV3-1/TRBV3-2	.	TRBD2	TGTGCCAGCAGCCAAGGAGCGGGAGGCCCCTACAATGAGCAGTTCTTC	CASSQGAGGPYNEQFF
TRBJ1-2	TRBV6-5	.	.	TGTGCCAGCACACCGGGGGGGGCGGCTAACTATGGCTACACCTTC	CASTPGGAANYGYTF
TRBJ2-2	TRBV21-1	.	.	TGTGCCACCCCCAACCGTCAGGGAATGAACACCGGGGAGCTGTTTTTT	CATPNRQGMNTGELFF
TRBJ1-5	TRBV6-1	.	TRBD1	TGTGCCAGCAGTGCACCGGGACAGGGGGTTACGGGGAATCAGCCCCAGCATTTT	CASSAPGQGVTGNQPQHF
TRBJ1-1	TRBV7-2	.	.	TGTGCCAGCAGCTTACCCCGCACTGAAGCTTTCTTT	CASSLPRTEAFF
TRBJ2-7	TRBV2	.	.	TGTGCCAGCAGTGAACTTTTGTTC	CASSELLF
TRBJ1-1	TRBV6-2/TRBV6-3	.	TRBD1	TGTGCCAGCAGTTATTCACAGGGGCTCACTGAAGCTTTCTTT	CASSYSQGLTEAFF
TRBJ2-4	TRBV4-1	.	.	TGCGCCAGCAGCCATTTCAGGGCCGCCCCCCAAAACATTCAGTACTTC	CASSHFRAAPQNIQYF
TRBJ1-2	TRBV6-1	.	.	TGTGCCAGCAGTGAACAGGGGTCGATTGATGGCTACACCTTC	CASSEQGSIDGYTF
TRBJ2-7	TRBV2	.	.	TGTGCCAGCAGCCCTGACCGGGGGCAGTACTTC	CASSPDRGQYF
TRBJ1-4	TRBV2	.	.	TGTGCCAGCAGTGGTAAGGTCGCGAGGGAAAAACTGTTTTTT	CASSGKVAREKLFF
TRBJ2-3	TRBV5-6	once	.	TGTGCCAGCAGCTTGTTACAGGGAGTAGATACGCAGTATTTT	CASSLLQGVDTQYF
TRBJ2-1	TRBV2	once	.	TGTGCCAGCGGGAGTTCCTACAATGAGCAGTTCTTC	CASGSSYNEQFF
TRBJ1-6	TRBV5-6	.	TRBD1	TGTGCCAGCGTATCGGGACAGTATAATTCACCCCTCCACTTT	CASVSGQYNSPLHF
TRBJ1-1	TRBV4-3	.	TRBD1	TGCGCCAGCAGCCCCACGGGACAGGGGACCCCTGAAGCTTTCTTT	CASSPTGQGTPEAFF
TRBJ1-5	TRBV11-2	.	.	TGTGCCAGCAGCTTACAGGGTATCTATCAGCCCCAGCATTTT	CASSLQGIYQPQHF
TRBJ2-1	TRBV5-1	.	.	TGCGCCAGCAGCACCAACACCTTATACAATGAGCAGTTCTTC	CASSTNTLYNEQFF
TRBJ1-2	TRBV5-4	few	TRBD1	TGTGCCAGCAGGGCGGGGACAGGGGTAGGCTACACCTTC	CASRAGTGVGYTF
TRBJ2-1	TRBV11-3	.	TRBD1	TGTGCCAGCAGCTCCGGGACAGGGGAGCGCGAGCAGTTCTTC	CASSSGTGEREQFF
TRBJ1-1	TRBV4-1	.	.	TGCGCCAGCAGCCAAGTCGGGGGCACTGAAGCTTTCTTT	CASSQVGGTEAFF
TRBJ2-3	TRBV5-1	once	.	TGCGCCAGCAGCCCCAGGAGGGGGGGTTGGACAGATACGCAGTATTTT	CASSPRRGGWTDTQYF
TRBJ2-7	TRBV4-1	.	.	TGCGCCAGCAGCCAAGTGGATAGCGGATCCTACGAGCAGTACTTC	CASSQVDSGSYEQYF
TRBJ2-7	TRBV30	.	.	TGTGCCTGGAGTACCCCCCAGGACTCCTACGAGCAGTACTTC	CAWSTPQDSYEQYF